This T cell receptor (beta chain) was recorded in a study of response to subunit inactivated influenza vaccine. TCRdb re-called the RT-PCR reads with MiXCR, one entry per CDR3 protein. The sample yields 500,000 to 550,000 distinct CDR3 sequences, about 7.6% seen once. A note on this clonotype: This clone may be a read error of a much larger clone one base away.

This CDR3 region has 14 residues. V was shortened by 4 bases and J by 2 bases, with 10 bases between the two germline ends. The chain carries TRBV12-3 or TRBV12-4 and TRBJ2-3; D possibly corresponds to TRBD1 (6 bases). The specimen was PBMCs from blood, collected about 23 months after vaccination. This receptor was identified in a man between 50 and 69 years old who received an inactivated influenza vaccine. CDR3 DNA: TGTGCCAGCAGTTCTCAGGGGTACACAGATACGCAGTATTTT. Translating gives CASSSQGYTDTQYF.